Following are 25 T cell receptor beta chains from one sample sequenced in a study of shared clonotypes between healthy human individuals (dated by TCRdb to 2018 to 2020). For the CD8 naive samples, CD45RO-negative cells were positively selected for CCR7, yielding a CD45RA+CCR7+ population from which TemRA cells were excluded. Receptor libraries were prepared by the immunoSEQ multiplex PCR assay. Here the immuneACCESS table is served through TCRdb, limited to in-frame sequences with V and J called. Missing clones are a known gap in these copies; in checked studies unresolved V genes cover under half, and the rest lacks a known reason. The sample records about 2 million clones, less than 95% of which are singletons. Of the sample, roughly 1% is held by the ten largest clones. What was sequenced was naive CD8+ T cells sorted from blood. The sample's cell subset or site label, in plain terms: CD45RA+CCR7+. These receptors all stem from a man between 18 and 29 years old in good health.

This chain joins TRBV30 and TRBJ1-2; TRBD1 matches at 9 bases. Trimming removed 2 bases from V and 8 bases from J; junction bases left unmatched: 6. Germline assignment: CDR1 GTSNPN and CDR2 SVGIG (reference sequence). The CDR3 sequence is 13 residues long. The CDR3 is CAWSQGQGEGYTF. The CDR3 region has the DNA TGTGCCTGGAGTCAGGGACAGGGAGAGGGCTACACCTTC.

As regards this clone: At the DNA level, this CDR3 is encoded by other sequences in the same sample as well. The chain is built from TRBV28 and TRBJ1-3; possible D gene TRBD1, 5 bases. The germline CDR1 and CDR2 sequences are MDHEN and SYDVKM. This CDR3 has 15 residues. V lost 1 base and J 0 bases, leaving 7 bases between the germline ends. The CDR3 DNA reads as TGTGCCAGCAGTTTATCAGGGTTCTCTGGAAACACCATATATTTT. Amino acids: CASSLSGFSGNTIYF.

This clone has only one observation. This chain uses TRBV19 with TRBJ1-5; a weak D match, TRBD1 (5 bases). Germline V lookup: CDR1 LNHDA, CDR2 SQIVND (reference sequence). The CDR3 sequence is 14 residues long. V lost 8 bases and J lost 4, with 15 bases in between. This CDR3 is CASDNRDANQPQHF. The DNA for the CDR3 is TGTGCCAGTGATAACCGGGACGCGAATCAGCCCCAGCATTTT.

J is TRBJ2-1 and V is TRBV7-9, with TRBD2 matching 12 bases. The germline gives CDR1 SEHNR, CDR2 FQNEAQ (reference sequence). The V segment lost 1 base and the J segment 8 bases; nucleotides outside the gene matches: 6. This CDR3 has 16 amino acids. The CDR3 protein is CASSLVASGGADEQFF. The CDR3 nucleotides read TGTGCCAGCAGCTTAGTGGCTAGCGGGGGGGCAGATGAGCAGTTCTTC.

This chain joins TRBV11-2 and TRBJ2-1; D gene unclear. The ends were cut back, 1 base at V and 6 bases at J, with 7 bases in the middle. Germline V gene lookup returns CDR1 SGHAT and CDR2 FQNNGV. CDR3 length equals 13 residues. The CDR3, as DNA: TGTGCCAGCAGCTTAGTTTCTGGCAATGAGCAGTTCTTC. Protein product: CASSLVSGNEQFF. The full variable domain, completed using reference TRBV11-2 and TRBJ2-1, is EAGVAQSPRYKIIEKRQSVAFWCNPISGHATLYWYQQILGQGPKLLIQFQNNGVVDDSQLPKDRFSAERLKGVDSTLKIQPAKLEDSAVYLCASSLVSGNEQFFGPGTRLTVL.

This CDR3 reads CASSYSFGEFLTEAFF. The CDR3 DNA reads as TGTGCCAGCAGTTACTCGTTTGGGGAGTTCTTAACTGAAGCTTTCTTT. This rearrangement joins TRBV6-5 to TRBJ1-1; D is unresolved. The CDR3 totals 16 residues. CDR1 is MNHEY, CDR2 SVGAGI, per germline. V was shortened by 0 bases and J by 5 bases, with 16 bases between the two germline ends.

The chain employs TRBV7-6 and TRBJ1-1; no definite D call. The germline V gene encodes CDR1 SGHVS and CDR2 FNYEAQ. Trimming pared 5 bases from V and 1 base from J, leaving 8 bases between. The CDR3 runs 13 residues. CDR3 protein: CASSPGWNTEAFF. The CDR3 DNA follows: TGTGCCAGCAGCCCCGGATGGAACACTGAAGCTTTCTTT.

The rearrangement uses TRBV4-3 and TRBJ1-1; D uncertain. From germline, CDR1 is LGHNA and CDR2 YSLEER. V dropped 4 bases and J dropped 3 bases, with 9 bases sitting between them. The CDR3 sequence is 13 residues long. The CDR3 loop is CASSPLGDTEAFF. Written as DNA, the CDR3 is TGCGCCAGCAGCCCACTCGGGGACACTGAAGCTTTCTTT.

This clone was counted a single time. This chain links TRBV11-3 with TRBJ2-7, with D unclear. The CDR3 is 15 amino acids. Trimming removed 6 bases at V and 0 bases at J, with 15 bases between. Germline loops: CDR1 SGHNT, CDR2 YENEEA. CDR3 in amino acids: CASSQDGRPSYEQYF. CDR3 bases: TGTGCCAGCAGTCAGGACGGAAGACCCTCCTACGAGCAGTACTTC.

This clone was detected once. At the DNA level, this CDR3 is encoded by other sequences in the same sample as well. The chain is built from TRBV4-1 and TRBJ2-7, with TRBD2 matching 7 bases. The V gene's germline CDR1 is MGHRA and CDR2 YSYEKL. There are 13 residues in the CDR3. The V gene end was trimmed by 4 bases and the J gene end by 4 bases; junction bases not matched to a gene: 4. The CDR3: CASSPGRGYEQYF. The CDR3 DNA reads TGCGCCAGCAGCCCCGGGCGGGGGTACGAGCAGTACTTC.

This clone was counted only a few times. This CDR3 is also generated by other DNA sequences in the sample. This chain uses TRBV27 with TRBJ2-7, with 9 bases identical to TRBD1. CDR1 and CDR2 from the germline V gene are MNHEY and SMNVEV (reference sequence). The V segment lost 6 bases and the J segment 4 bases; nucleotides outside the gene matches: 1. CDR3 length equals 12 residues. The CDR3 protein is CASSGTGYEQYF. The CDR3 DNA sequence: TGTGCCAGCAGCGGGACAGGGTACGAGCAGTACTTC.

With regard to this clone: One end of the junction does not line up with germline, which may come from a read error. The J gene is TRBJ1-2, the V gene TRBV13, with D tentatively TRBD1 (5 bases). Per the germline V gene, CDR1 is PRHDT and CDR2 is FYEKMQ (reference sequence). CDR3 length equals 15 residues. Here the CDR3 DNA reads TGTGCCAGCAGCCTAGGGGTAGGGGCGCACTATGGCTACACCTTC. Protein sequence: CASSLGVGAHYGYTF.

This rearrangement joins TRBV7-9 to TRBJ2-1, with TRBD2 identical over 11 bases. After removal of 5 bases from V and 3 bases from J, the junction contained 3 bases not matched to a gene. CDR1 SEHNR and CDR2 FQNEAQ come from the germline V gene (reference sequence). CDR3 length: 15 residues. This CDR3 is CASSHSGRVYNEQFF. The CDR3, as DNA: TGTGCCAGCAGCCATAGCGGGAGGGTCTACAATGAGCAGTTCTTC.

The table lists this clone with a few counts. The sample holds other DNA sequences that translate to the same CDR3. This sequence joins TRBV9 and TRBJ1-2, with 7 positions matching TRBD1. The CDR3 runs to 13 residues. Germline V gives CDR1 SGDLS, CDR2 YYNGEE. J lost 1 base, V lost 3 bases, and 0 bases had no gene match. This CDR3 is CASSGQGNYGYTF. In DNA form, the CDR3 reads TGTGCCAGCAGCGGACAGGGTAACTATGGCTACACCTTC.

This clone appeared once. V is TRBV28 and J is TRBJ2-7; D gene uncertain. Trimming shortened V by 2 bases and J by 2 bases, and 7 bases separated the two germline ends. This CDR3 region has 13 residues. The germline V gene has CDR1 MDHEN and CDR2 SYDVKM. CDR3 coding DNA: TGTGCCAGCAGTTTACACGCAGCCTACGAGCAGTACTTC. Protein product: CASSLHAAYEQYF.

J is TRBJ2-1 and V is TRBV7-9; a possible D gene is TRBD2 (5 bases). The CDR3 contains 12 residues. V dropped 8 bases and J dropped 4 bases, with 9 bases sitting between them. Germline V gives CDR1 SEHNR, CDR2 FQNEAQ (reference sequence). This CDR3 reads CASDRGYNEQFF. CDR3 sequence (DNA): TGTGCCAGCGATCGGGGTTACAATGAGCAGTTCTTC.

The chain has TRBV19 and TRBJ1-2; D ambiguous. Germline V CDR1 and CDR2: LNHDA, SQIVND (reference sequence). The CDR3 totals 13 residues. V was clipped by 5 bases and J by 6 bases, with 13 bases between them. CDR3 sequence: CASSGNVLDGYTF. Written as DNA, the CDR3 is TGTGCCAGTAGTGGTAACGTCCTAGATGGCTACACCTTC.

J is TRBJ2-7 and V is TRBV5-4, with D hard to call. The CDR3 is made up of 13 amino acids. Germline V gene sequence: CDR1 SGHNT, CDR2 YYREEE (reference sequence). V was clipped by 0 bases and J by 6 bases, with 10 bases between them. CDR3 in amino acids: CASSLDRAIEQYF. In nucleotides, the CDR3 is TGTGCCAGCAGCTTGGACAGAGCCATCGAGCAGTACTTC.

This clone was seen just once. The chain uses TRBV15 and TRBJ2-2, with a possible D match to TRBD2 (6 bases). With 4 bases removed from V and 4 bases from J, the gap between germline ends came to 22 bases. Germline V gives CDR1 LNHNV, CDR2 YYDKDF (reference sequence). CDR3 length equals 18 residues. The CDR3 DNA sequence: TGTGCCACCAGCAAAGGATCTTATTGGCAGGAGGGCACCGGGGAGCTGTTTTTT. This codes for CATSKGSYWQEGTGELFF.

The chain employs TRBV9 and TRBJ2-1; TRBD2 might be the D (6 bases). V was cut by 3 bases and J by 0 bases, with 10 bases left in between. The CDR3 runs 15 residues. Germline CDR1 SGDLS, CDR2 YYNGEE. CDR3 sequence: CASSATGVSYNEQFF. In nucleotides, the CDR3 is TGTGCCAGCAGCGCCACGGGAGTCTCCTACAATGAGCAGTTCTTC.

This sequence joins TRBV11-1 and TRBJ2-7; D is perhaps TRBD1 or TRBD2 (5 bases each). Trimming stripped 5 bases from V and 0 bases from J, with 14 bases between. The CDR3 extends over 15 amino acids. Germline V lookup: CDR1 SGHAT, CDR2 FQDESV (reference sequence). CDR3 bases: TGTGCCAGCAGCCAGGAGTGGGGGATCTCCTACGAGCAGTACTTC. It specifies CASSQEWGISYEQYF.

As for this clone: The sample contains more than one DNA sequence encoding this CDR3. The gene calls are TRBV19 and TRBJ2-7; D not certain. Trimming took off 1 base at V and 3 bases at J, with 4 bases between the two ends. The CDR3 is made up of 12 amino acids. CDR1 LNHDA and CDR2 SQIVND come from the germline V gene (reference sequence). The CDR3 reads CASSIGGYEQYF. The CDR3 DNA is TGTGCCAGTAGTATAGGGGGCTACGAGCAGTACTTC.

This chain links TRBV2 with TRBJ2-7; TRBD1 matches 8 bases. This CDR3 comprises 14 residues. V shed 6 bases, J shed 7 bases, and the junction held 11 bases outside the gene matches. CDR1 is SNHLY, CDR2 FYNNEI, per germline. CDR3 DNA: TGTGCCAGCAGGTTGGACAGGGAATACTTGGAGCAGTACTTC. It yields the protein CASRLDREYLEQYF.

V gene TRBV27 combines with J gene TRBJ2-7, with a possible D match to TRBD1 (6 bases). This CDR3 is built from 13 residues. The germline V gene encodes CDR1 MNHEY and CDR2 SMNVEV (reference sequence). V lost 7 bases, J lost 3 bases, and 13 bases lay in between. In nucleotides, the CDR3 is TGTGCCAGCACAAAGTTGGGACACTACGAGCAGTACTTC. Protein product: CASTKLGHYEQYF.

On this clone itself: Distinct nucleotide sequences in the sample also encode this CDR3. CDR3 residues: CASSWSGEQYF. The CDR3 bases are TGTGCCAGCAGTTGGTCGGGCGAGCAGTACTTC. V and J are TRBV2 and TRBJ2-7; D unclear. Trimming removed 5 bases at V and 6 bases at J, with 8 bases between. The germline gives CDR1 SNHLY, CDR2 FYNNEI. The CDR3 spans 11 residues. Based on the CDR3 plus reference TRBV2 and TRBJ2-7, the full variable domain is EPEVTQTPSHQVTQMGQEVILRCVPISNHLYFYWYRQILGQKVEFLVSFYNNEISEKSEIFDDQFSVERPDGSNFTLKIRSTKLEDSAMYFCASSWSGEQYFGPGTRLTVT.